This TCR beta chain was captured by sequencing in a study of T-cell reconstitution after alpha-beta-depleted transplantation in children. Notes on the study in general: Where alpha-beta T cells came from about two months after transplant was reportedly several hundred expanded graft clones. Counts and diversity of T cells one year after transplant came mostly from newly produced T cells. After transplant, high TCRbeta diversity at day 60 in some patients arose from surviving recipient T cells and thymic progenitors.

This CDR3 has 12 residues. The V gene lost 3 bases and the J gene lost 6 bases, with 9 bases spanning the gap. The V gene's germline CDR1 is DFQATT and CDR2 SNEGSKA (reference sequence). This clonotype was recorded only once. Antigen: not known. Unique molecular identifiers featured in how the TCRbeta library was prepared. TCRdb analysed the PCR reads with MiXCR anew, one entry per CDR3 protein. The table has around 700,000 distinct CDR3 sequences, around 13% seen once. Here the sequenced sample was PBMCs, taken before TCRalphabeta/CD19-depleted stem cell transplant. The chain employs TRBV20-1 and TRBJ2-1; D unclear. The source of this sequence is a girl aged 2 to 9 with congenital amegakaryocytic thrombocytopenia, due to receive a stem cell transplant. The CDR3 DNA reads TGCAGTGCTAGTGTTCGCGTCAATGAGCAGTTCTTC. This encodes CSASVRVNEQFF.